These 23 T cell receptor beta chains came from one sample sequenced in a study. TCRdb passed the RT-PCR reads through MiXCR, listing each CDR3 protein once. The data hold around 700,000 distinct CDR3 sequences, with approximately 15% observed a single time. The specimen sequenced was memory CD4+ T cells from blood. The receptors here all came from a female donor in good health, serving as a healthy control.

This clonotype was observed many times. The chain is built from TRBV5-1 and TRBJ1-2; D may be TRBD1 (6 bases). This CDR3 has 14 residues. Germline CDR1 and CDR2: SGHRS and YFSETQ. Trimming took 1 base from V and 2 from J, leaving 9 bases between them. The CDR3: CASSLSQGNYGYTF. For the CDR3, the DNA is TGCGCCAGCAGCTTGTCGCAGGGGAACTATGGCTACACCTTC.

The V call is TRBV20-1, the J call TRBJ2-1; no firm D call. Trimming shortened V by 5 bases and J by 1 base, and 15 bases separated the two germline ends. This CDR3 contains 15 residues. Germline V gives CDR1 DFQATT, CDR2 SNEGSKA (reference sequence). The CDR3 sequence: CSAASPQVSYNEQFF. DNA for the CDR3: TGCAGTGCTGCCAGTCCCCAGGTTTCCTACAATGAGCAGTTCTTC.

The rearrangement joins TRBV5-6 to TRBJ1-2; D is unresolved. Germline V gene lookup returns CDR1 SGHDT and CDR2 YYEEEE. Trimming shortened V by 4 bases and J by 7 bases, and 14 bases separated the two germline ends. CDR3 size: 13 residues. Written as DNA, the CDR3 is TGTGCCAGCAGCCTGGAAATGAGGACTGGCTACACCTTC. Translation gives CASSLEMRTGYTF.

This clonotype was observed a few times. The rearrangement links TRBV20-1 to TRBJ2-5; TRBD1 might be the D (5 bases). Germline V gene lookup returns CDR1 DFQATT and CDR2 SNEGSKA (reference sequence). V was clipped by 1 base and J by 4 bases, with 10 bases between them. The CDR3 runs to 13 residues. CDR3 residues: CSARGRGGETQYF. The CDR3, as DNA: TGCAGTGCTAGAGGAAGGGGCGGAGAGACCCAGTACTTC.

This clonotype showed up just once. The genes are TRBV3-1 and TRBJ1-1; D gene unclear. Germline V lookup: CDR1 LGHDT, CDR2 YNNKEL (reference sequence). V was pared by 5 bases and J by 5 bases, with 12 bases between. The CDR3 covers 13 residues. CDR3 protein: CASSKQLGTEAFF. The CDR3 DNA reads TGTGCCAGCAGCAAACAACTCGGAACTGAAGCTTTCTTT.

The chain uses TRBV20-1 and TRBJ2-7, with TRBD2 matching over 9 bases. The CDR3 is made up of 15 amino acids. Germline loops: CDR1 DFQATT, CDR2 SNEGSKA (reference sequence). The V gene end was trimmed by 0 bases and the J gene end by 2 bases; junction bases not matched to a gene: 5. The DNA for the CDR3 is TGCAGTGCTAGAGATAGGGCTAGCGGGACCTACGAGCAGTACTTC. It translates to CSARDRASGTYEQYF.

The chain's CDR3 is CASNSGGSTDTQYF. CDR3 sequence (DNA): TGTGCCAGCAATTCAGGGGGCAGCACAGATACGCAGTATTTT. The rearrangement uses TRBV6-1 and TRBJ2-3; 8 bases map to TRBD1. The CDR3 is made up of 14 amino acids. V was pared by 7 bases and J by 0 bases, with 3 bases of the junction left unmatched. Per the germline V gene, CDR1 is MNHNS and CDR2 is SASEGT.

The chain links TRBV11-2 to TRBJ2-2; TRBD2 aligns across 12 bases. The CDR3 spans 18 residues. Germline V gene sequence: CDR1 SGHAT, CDR2 FQNNGV. J gave up 5 bases and V 5 bases, and 12 bases lay outside the gene matches. The CDR3 is CASSPGTSGPMSTGELFF. CDR3 DNA: TGTGCCAGCAGCCCTGGGACTAGCGGGCCCATGAGTACCGGGGAGCTGTTTTTT.

A few counts support this clonotype. The rearrangement uses TRBV7-6 and TRBJ2-3; 7 bases align to TRBD2. The CDR3 runs to 19 residues. V lost 3 bases, J lost 2 bases, and 17 bases stayed unmatched. From germline, CDR1 is SGHVS and CDR2 FNYEAQ. This CDR3 is CASSFRPQKAGTPTDTQYF. Here the CDR3 DNA reads TGTGCCAGCAGCTTCCGGCCGCAAAAAGCGGGAACACCCACAGATACGCAGTATTTT.

This clonotype was counted between two and nine times. The chain employs TRBV6-1 and TRBJ2-1, with 8 bases aligning to TRBD2. In germline, CDR1 is MNHNS, CDR2 SASEGT. The CDR3 extends over 13 amino acids. With 6 bases clipped from V and 7 bases from J, the junction kept 5 bases outside the gene matches. CDR3 sequence: CASRTSGPNEQFF. Written as DNA, the CDR3 is TGTGCCAGCAGAACTAGCGGTCCGAATGAGCAGTTCTTC.

The V gene is TRBV7-2, the J gene TRBJ2-7, with 7 bases lining up with TRBD2. Germline CDR1 SGHTA, CDR2 FQGNSA. The ends lost 5 bases at V and 7 bases at J; junction bases unmatched: 11. This CDR3 is built from 14 residues. The CDR3 reads CASSPSGIDNEQYF. The CDR3, as DNA: TGTGCCAGCAGCCCAAGCGGGATCGACAATGAGCAGTACTTC. The whole variable domain, remainder taken from reference TRBV7-2 and TRBJ2-7, is GAGVSQSPSNKVTEKGKDVELRCDPISGHTALYWYRQSLGQGLEFLIYFQGNSAPDKSGLPSDRFSAERTGGSVSTLTIQRTQQEDSAVYLCASSPSGIDNEQYFGPGTRLTVT.

J is TRBJ2-1 and V is TRBV13, with 8 bases lining up with TRBD2. The germline gives CDR1 PRHDT, CDR2 FYEKMQ (reference sequence). Trimming removed 1 base from V and 7 bases from J; junction bases left unmatched: 6. The CDR3 sequence is 15 residues long. The CDR3 reads CASSLDGRAGNEQFF. CDR3 sequence (DNA): TGTGCCAGCAGCTTAGACGGGAGGGCCGGGAATGAGCAGTTCTTC. The complete variable domain, with remaining parts taken from reference TRBV13 and TRBJ2-1, reads AAGVIQSPRHLIKEKRETATLKCYPIPRHDTVYWYQQGPGQDPQFLISFYEKMQSDKGSIPDRFSAQQFSDYHSELNMSSLELGDSALYFCASSLDGRAGNEQFFGPGTRLTVL.

Worth noting for this clonotype: A clone one base away is much larger, so this may be a read error. This chain links TRBV20-1 with TRBJ2-7, with D possibly being TRBD1 (6 bases). Trimming stripped 2 bases from V and 5 bases from J, with 19 bases between. The CDR3 length is 15 residues. Germline assignment: CDR1 DFQATT and CDR2 SNEGSKA (reference sequence). The CDR3 loop is CSARSGARTWNEQYF. CDR3 bases: TGCAGTGCTAGATCAGGGGCCAGGACGTGGAACGAGCAGTACTTC.

The chain joins TRBV5-4 to TRBJ2-1, with no clear D. The germline gives CDR1 SGHNT, CDR2 YYREEE (reference sequence). The CDR3 extends over 12 amino acids. V lost 4 bases and J 5 bases, leaving 7 bases between the germline ends. The CDR3 bases are TGTGCCAGCAGCCGCGCCCACAATGAGCAGTTCTTC. It codes for CASSRAHNEQFF.

The V gene is TRBV21-1, the J gene TRBJ2-4; the table names TRBD2, a call not compared with the DNA. TRBV21-1 is listed as a pseudogene. CDR3 length: 18 residues. CDR3 bases: TGTGCCAGCAGCAAATTACGTGGGAGACTTAGGGCCAAAAACATTCAGTACTTC. Translation gives CASSKLRGRLRAKNIQYF.

V usage is TRBV7-9 and J usage is TRBJ1-1; D not certain. The CDR3 has 14 residues. CDR1 is SEHNR, CDR2 FQNEAQ, per germline (reference sequence). The V gene lost 7 bases and the J gene lost 8 bases, with 20 bases spanning the gap. CDR3 in amino acids: CASNVYGYEMEAFF. CDR3 bases: TGTGCCAGCAATGTCTACGGCTATGAAATGGAAGCTTTCTTT.

The chain carries TRBV28 and TRBJ2-6; a possible D gene is TRBD1 (7 bases). V was clipped by 4 bases and J by 2 bases, with 12 bases between them. From germline, CDR1 is MDHEN and CDR2 SYDVKM. The CDR3 has 16 amino acids. The CDR3 bases are TGTGCCAGCAGTTCCCCAGGGGGGACTGGGGCCAACGTCCTGACTTTC. Translation: CASSSPGGTGANVLTF. Combining the CDR3 with reference TRBV28 and TRBJ2-6 gives the whole variable domain DVKVTQSSRYLVKRTGEKVFLECVQDMDHENMFWYRQDPGLGLRLIYFSYDVKMKEKGDIPEGYSVSREKKERFSLILESASTNQTSMYLCASSSPGGTGANVLTFGAGSRLTVL.

This clonotype was detected ten times or more. J is TRBJ2-1 and V is TRBV7-2; tentatively, D is TRBD2 (6 bases). Trimming shortened V by 4 bases and J by 0 bases, and 13 bases separated the two germline ends. Germline assignment: CDR1 SGHTA and CDR2 FQGNSA. CDR3 length: 16 residues. CDR3 DNA: TGTGCCAGCAGCTCCACTAGCTCAAGCTCCTACAATGAGCAGTTCTTC. Residues: CASSSTSSSSYNEQFF.

This clonotype has more than one count but fewer than ten. The V and J genes are TRBV9 and TRBJ1-3; tentatively, D is TRBD1 (6 bases). V was trimmed by 7 bases and J by 4 bases, leaving 18 bases between them. CDR1 SGDLS and CDR2 YYNGEE come from the germline V gene. The CDR3 consists of 15 residues. CDR3 in amino acids: CASALRGGSGNTIYF. CDR3 bases: TGTGCCAGCGCACTTCGAGGGGGGTCAGGAAACACCATATATTTT.

The rearrangement joins TRBV5-1 to TRBJ2-3; D uncertain. The CDR3 runs 14 residues. V gave up 0 bases and J gave up 4 bases, with 9 bases separating them. The germline V gene has CDR1 SGHRS and CDR2 YFSETQ. In nucleotides, the CDR3 is TGCGCCAGCAGCTTGGCGATAGCACCAGATACGCAGTATTTT. This translates into CASSLAIAPDTQYF.

This clonotype was counted only a few times. The chain employs TRBV6-6 and TRBJ2-7; D is uncertain. Per germline, CDR1 MNHNY and CDR2 SVGAGI (reference sequence). Trimming removed 0 bases at V and 3 bases at J, with 12 bases between. The CDR3 covers 15 residues. CDR3 nucleotides: TGTGCCAGCAGTTACTCGATAGGGATGAGCTACGAGCAGTACTTC. Translated: CASSYSIGMSYEQYF.

This clonotype was seen a handful of times. This rearrangement joins TRBV7-2 to TRBJ1-2, with 9 bases matching TRBD1. Germline loops: CDR1 SGHTA, CDR2 FQGNSA. Trimming removed 4 bases from V and 5 bases from J; junction bases left unmatched: 14. The CDR3 runs 17 residues. In nucleotides, the CDR3 is TGTGCCAGCAGCTCATATGTTTCCCGGGACAGGGATTATGGCTACACCTTC. As protein: CASSSYVSRDRDYGYTF.

This clonotype turned up a few times. This rearrangement joins TRBV5-4 to TRBJ2-2; TRBD1 matches 8 bases. The CDR3 has 16 residues. Germline V gives CDR1 SGHNT, CDR2 YYREEE (reference sequence). Trimming removed 0 bases from V and 5 bases from J; junction bases left unmatched: 6. CDR3 sequence (DNA): TGTGCCAGCAGCTTGGCCCCCGGACAGGGAACCGGGGAGCTGTTTTTT. Its protein product is CASSLAPGQGTGELFF.